The entry below gives a single T cell receptor (beta chain) sequence along with its context. This record belongs to a study of blood T cell repertoires in COVID-19. Per the germline V gene, CDR1 is SGHTA and CDR2 is FQGNSA. V lost 5 bases and J 8 bases, leaving 10 bases between the germline ends. The CDR3 consists of 12 residues. The table came from immunoSEQ multiplex PCR; TCRdb's copy has only in-frame clones and leaves some out. The sample holds fewer than 250,000 clones; 84% are singletons and the top ten take 6.8%. The receptor was derived from a middle-aged woman who had recovered from COVID-19. The sample taken for sequencing was PBMCs or T cells enriched from blood (not recorded which). The rearrangement links TRBV7-2 to TRBJ2-1; tentative D call: TRBD2 (5 bases). CDR3 amino acids: CASSLISDEQFF. CDR3 in DNA: TGTGCCAGCAGCCTCATTAGCGATGAGCAGTTCTTC.